This paragraph covers one T cell receptor beta chain sequence. The CDR3 contains 16 residues. V lost 0 bases and J 0 bases, leaving 9 bases between the germline ends. CDR1 and CDR2 (germline): SGHDN, FVKESK. This specimen belongs to a study of blood T cell repertoires in COVID-19. In the study overall: COVID-19 samples from acute and convalescent phases originated in the United States, Italy and Spain. T cells, B-cell-depleted T cells, or PBMCs supplied cDNA or gDNA.

Profiling relied on immunoSEQ multiplex PCR, and the TCRdb table lists in-frame clones only, not all of them. The repertoire holds about 380,000 clones, with nearly 90% as singletons. The specimen sequenced was peripheral blood. This clonotype originated in a man aged 18 to 29 with active or convalescent COVID-19. The V and J genes are TRBV14 and TRBJ2-4; D is ambiguous. The CDR3: CASSQDLSLAKNIQYF. In DNA, the CDR3 is TGTGCCAGCAGCCAAGATCTCAGTCTAGCCAAAAACATTCAGTACTTC.